Each of the 17 T cell receptor beta chains below was sequenced from the same sample in a study of blood T cell repertoires in COVID-19. Profiled with immunoSEQ multiplex PCR; TCRdb holds only in-frame clones, not every one. The sample lists fewer than 250,000 clones, less than 90% seen once, with approximately 0.69% in the top ten. Sequencing was done on a sample of peripheral blood. Receptors were obtained from a man aged 40-50 years with acute or convalescent COVID-19.

This sequence joins TRBV15 and TRBJ1-4; TRBD1 matches at 8 bases. The junction had 12 bases not matched to a gene; V was cut back by 11 bases and J by 7 bases. The length of the CDR3 is 14 residues. Germline V gene lookup returns CDR1 LNHNV and CDR2 YYDKDF (reference sequence). CDR3 residues: CAGGGGQGLEKLFF. In DNA, the CDR3 is TGTGCCGGTGGCGGAGGACAGGGACTTGAAAAACTGTTTTTT. Based on the CDR3 plus reference TRBV15 and TRBJ1-4, the full variable domain is DAMVIQNPRYQVTQFGKPVTLSCSQTLNHNVMYWYQQKSSQAPKLLFHYYDKDFNNEADTPDNFQSRRPNTSFCFLDIRSPGLGDTAMYLCAGGGGQGLEKLFFGSGTQLSVL.

The chain joins TRBV3-1 (or the pseudogene TRBV3-2) to TRBJ2-1, with TRBD1 matching 10 bases. This CDR3 contains 13 residues. Germline V gene sequence: CDR1 LGHDT, CDR2 YNNKEL (reference sequence). V trimming: 4 bases; J trimming: 10 bases; junction bases outside the gene matches: 4. The chain's CDR3 is CASSRQGAGEQFF. The CDR3, as DNA: TGTGCCAGCAGCCGACAGGGGGCGGGGGAGCAGTTCTTC.

The chain is built from TRBV27 and TRBJ2-7, with 8 nucleotides matching TRBD2. This CDR3 has 15 residues. J was trimmed by 3 bases and V by 7 bases; bases with no gene match: 11. In germline, CDR1 is MNHEY, CDR2 SMNVEV (reference sequence). The CDR3 region is CASTLNSGGFYEQYF. The CDR3 region has the DNA TGTGCCAGCACCCTTAATTCGGGAGGGTTCTACGAGCAGTACTTC.

V gene TRBV6-5 combines with J gene TRBJ2-2, with 7 bases identical to TRBD1. Germline V CDR1 and CDR2: MNHEY, SVGAGI. The CDR3 is 12 amino acids. V was clipped by 5 bases and J by 6 bases; unmatched bases: 0. CDR3 sequence: CASSTGAGELFF. CDR3 DNA: TGTGCCAGCAGTACAGGGGCCGGGGAGCTGTTTTTT.

The sample holds one count of this clone. The V and J genes are TRBV11-2 and TRBJ1-1, with TRBD1 matching over 7 bases. This CDR3 contains 13 residues. V shed 5 bases and J 4 bases; nucleotides not matched to a gene: 4. The germline CDR1 and CDR2 sequences are SGHAT and FQNNGV. The CDR3 DNA follows: TGTGCCAGCAGCCAAGACAGGGCCACTGAAGCTTTCTTT. This translates into CASSQDRATEAFF.

In this sample, this clone turned up once. The rearrangement uses TRBV27 and TRBJ2-5, with 7 bases lining up with TRBD2. Losses at the gene ends were 5 bases for V and 2 bases for J; bases not matched to a gene: 5. Per germline, CDR1 MNHEY and CDR2 SMNVEV (reference sequence). This CDR3 contains 14 residues. The CDR3 loop reads CASSGLGGQETQYF. The CDR3 DNA follows: TGTGCCAGCAGTGGGCTGGGGGGGCAAGAGACCCAGTACTTC.

The V call is TRBV27, the J call TRBJ1-5; a possible D gene is TRBD1 (5 bases). Germline lookup yields CDR1 MNHEY and CDR2 SMNVEV (reference sequence). V was cut by 5 bases and J by 4 bases, with 15 bases left in between. CDR3 size: 15 residues. The CDR3 bases are TGTGCCAGCAGTCTCCAGGCAGGGACTAATCAGCCCCAGCATTTT. This encodes CASSLQAGTNQPQHF.

V gene TRBV6-6 combines with J gene TRBJ1-5; 8 bases agree with TRBD1. CDR1 is MNHNY, CDR2 SVGAGI, per germline (reference sequence). There are 14 residues in the CDR3. Germline trimming cut 6 bases from V and 5 bases from J; bases unmatched to any gene: 6. CDR3 DNA sequence: TGTGCCAGCAGCCACGACAGGGGTGATCAGCCCCAGCATTTT. Residues: CASSHDRGDQPQHF.

The chain employs TRBV5-1 and TRBJ2-7, with D possibly TRBD1 on 5 matching bases. Germline CDR1 and CDR2: SGHRS and YFSETQ. The ends were cut back, 3 bases at V and 2 bases at J, with 12 bases in the middle. This CDR3 contains 14 residues. The CDR3 DNA sequence: TGCGCCAGCAGCTCCGGACACAATGCCTACGAGCAGTACTTC. Protein product: CASSSGHNAYEQYF.

This chain joins TRBV4-3 and TRBJ1-6; weak D call: TRBD1 (5 bases). The V and J ends lost 0 bases and 0 bases respectively, with 12 bases between them. The length of the CDR3 is 18 residues. From germline, CDR1 is LGHNA and CDR2 YSLEER. CDR3 nucleotides: TGCGCCAGCAGCCAAGACGTGGGGGGACGCTCCTATAATTCACCCCTCCACTTT. Protein sequence: CASSQDVGGRSYNSPLHF.

The gene calls are TRBV5-1 and TRBJ1-4; 7 nucleotides match TRBD1. Germline V gene data show CDR1 as SGHRS and CDR2 as YFSETQ. V lost 4 bases and J lost 3; bases outside the gene matches: 6. The CDR3 consists of 15 residues. The CDR3 protein is CASSPQGGANEKLFF. CDR3 nucleotides: TGCGCCAGCAGCCCCCAGGGGGGCGCTAATGAAAAACTGTTTTTT. Full variable domain (remainder filled in from reference TRBV5-1 and TRBJ1-4): KAGVTQTPRYLIKTRGQQVTLSCSPISGHRSVSWYQQTPGQGLQFLFEYFSETQRNKGNFPGRFSGRQFSNSRSEMNVSTLELGDSALYLCASSPQGGANEKLFFGSGTQLSVL.

The chain is built from TRBV7-9 and TRBJ2-7; D not certain. The CDR3 runs 14 residues. The germline V gene encodes CDR1 SEHNR and CDR2 FQNEAQ (reference sequence). V shed 1 base and J shed 5 bases, with 12 bases lying between them. CDR3 in DNA: TGTGCCAGCAGCTTAGGCAATAGCTTCGACGAGCAGTACTTC. This gives the protein CASSLGNSFDEQYF.

This chain uses TRBV5-1 with TRBJ2-7; 8 bases map to TRBD1. Losses at the gene ends were 4 bases for V and 3 bases for J; bases not matched to a gene: 6. Germline lookup yields CDR1 SGHRS and CDR2 YFSETQ. The CDR3 consists of 14 residues. The DNA for the CDR3 is TGCGCCAGCAGCCCGGACAGGGACCGCTACGAGCAGTACTTC. It is translated as CASSPDRDRYEQYF.

The chain couples TRBV18 to TRBJ2-1, with a possible D match to TRBD1 (5 bases). Germline loops: CDR1 KGHSH, CDR2 LQKENI. This CDR3 has 16 residues. The V gene lost 7 bases and the J gene lost 9 bases, with 25 bases spanning the gap. This chain's CDR3 is CASFTTTRQPLGEQFF. The CDR3, as DNA: TGTGCCAGCTTCACCACTACGAGACAGCCATTGGGTGAGCAGTTCTTC.

CDR3 nucleotides: TGCGCCAGCAGCTTGTCAGAGGCCACTAACTATGGCTACACCTTC. It translates to CASSLSEATNYGYTF. The chain couples TRBV5-1 to TRBJ1-2; D ambiguous. The CDR3 length is 15 residues. The V gene lost 1 base and the J gene lost 0 bases, with 10 bases spanning the gap. Germline V gives CDR1 SGHRS, CDR2 YFSETQ. Combining the CDR3 with reference TRBV5-1 and TRBJ1-2 gives the whole variable domain KAGVTQTPRYLIKTRGQQVTLSCSPISGHRSVSWYQQTPGQGLQFLFEYFSETQRNKGNFPGRFSGRQFSNSRSEMNVSTLELGDSALYLCASSLSEATNYGYTFGSGTRLTVV.

The chain combines TRBV29-1 with TRBJ1-6; the D is unclear. With 5 bases removed from V and 5 bases from J, the gap between germline ends came to 7 bases. CDR1 and CDR2 from the germline V gene are SQVTM and ANQGSEA. This CDR3 spans 12 amino acids. DNA of the CDR3: TGCAGCGTTAGACAAGATAATTCACCCCTCCACTTT. This translates into CSVRQDNSPLHF.

The chain couples TRBV7-6 to TRBJ2-6, with D unresolved. The germline gives CDR1 SGHVS, CDR2 FNYEAQ. The germline V and J ends were trimmed by 1 base and 0 bases, with 10 bases remaining between them. The CDR3 is 17 residues long. CDR3 DNA: TGTGCCAGCAGCTTAGTCGCTGGCCCCTCTGGGGCCAACGTCCTGACTTTC. It yields the protein CASSLVAGPSGANVLTF.